What follows are 29 T cell receptor beta chains derived from one specimen sequenced in a study of T cell repertoires in cytomegalovirus infection. TCRdb re-analysed the reads in MiXCR, keeping a single row per CDR3 protein. The data contain approximately 280,000 distinct CDR3 sequences, approximately 22% of them singletons. Antigen specificity for these receptors is unknown. Material: cultured PBMCs, obtained from culture after CMV antigen stimulation. Receptors originate from a human donor in good health (CMV status not recorded). Some clones in this sample may be carry-over from other donors' samples.

In this sample, this clonotype turned up a few times. The J gene is TRBJ1-4, the V gene TRBV4-2; 7 nucleotides line up with TRBD1. The trim removed 4 bases at V and 7 bases at J, leaving 6 bases unmatched. Looked up from germline, CDR1 is LGHNA and CDR2 is YNFKEQ. The CDR3 consists of 14 residues. CDR3 sequence: CASSRPGQAEKLFF. Here the CDR3 DNA reads TGTGCCAGCAGCCGCCCCGGACAGGCTGAAAAACTGTTTTTT.

This clonotype was counted between two and nine times. The CDR3 nucleotides read TGTGCCAGCAGCCCTCACCGGGACTCCGACTACGAGCAGTACTTC. Translation: CASSPHRDSDYEQYF. The chain couples TRBV5-5 to TRBJ2-7; possible D gene TRBD2, 6 bases. The CDR3 is 15 residues long. CDR1 SGHKS and CDR2 YYEKEE come from the germline V gene (reference sequence). V was cut by 4 bases and J by 3 bases, with 17 bases left in between. The whole variable domain, filled in from reference TRBV5-5 and TRBJ2-7, reads DAGVTQSPTHLIKTRGQQVTLRCSPISGHKSVSWYQQVLGQGPQFIFQYYEKEERGRGNFPDRFSARQFPNYSSELNVNALLLGDSALYLCASSPHRDSDYEQYFGPGTRLTVT.

The sample holds a few counts of this clonotype. The V gene is TRBV20-1, the J gene TRBJ1-1, with a possible D match to TRBD1 (5 bases). Germline-derived CDR1 and CDR2 are DFQATT and SNEGSKA (reference sequence). The CDR3 runs to 17 residues. Trimming left V 0 bases short and J 5 bases short, with 22 bases between. The CDR3 DNA reads TGCAGTGCTAGAGATTCGCCTGGGGCGGGGGTCGGGACTGAAGCTTTCTTT. Translation gives CSARDSPGAGVGTEAFF.

V gene TRBV19 combines with J gene TRBJ2-1; D remains ambiguous. The CDR3 extends over 13 amino acids. Trimming removed 8 bases from V and 6 bases from J, with 14 bases in between. Germline loops: CDR1 LNHDA, CDR2 SQIVND (reference sequence). CDR3 sequence: CASHSSVTNEQFF. CDR3 DNA sequence: TGTGCCAGTCATAGCTCAGTTACCAATGAGCAGTTCTTC. Full variable domain (rest looked up from reference TRBV19 and TRBJ2-1): DGGITQSPKYLFRKEGQNVTLSCEQNLNHDAMYWYRQDPGQGLRLIYYSQIVNDFQKGDIAEGYSVSREKKESFPLTVTSAQKNPTAFYLCASHSSVTNEQFFGPGTRLTVL.

The chain couples TRBV24-1 to TRBJ2-6; 7 nucleotides match TRBD1. Trimming took 9 bases from V and 0 from J; bases not matched to a gene: 4. CDR1 and CDR2 (germline): KGHDR, SFDVKD. This CDR3 has 15 amino acids. CDR3 sequence reads: CATGQDSSGANVLTF. In nucleotides, the CDR3 is TGTGCCACCGGACAGGACAGCTCTGGGGCCAACGTCCTGACTTTC.

This clonotype has ten or more counts. The chain uses TRBV7-8 and TRBJ2-5, with TRBD1 identical over 8 bases. This CDR3 has 14 amino acids. Germline CDR1 reads SGHVS; CDR2 reads FQNEAQ. The ends lost 2 bases at V and 5 bases at J; junction bases unmatched: 4. This CDR3 reads CASSLPGGRETQYF. DNA of the CDR3: TGTGCCAGCAGCTTACCAGGGGGCCGTGAGACCCAGTACTTC.

In this sample, this clonotype turned up many times. CDR3 in amino acids: CASSSSGLLRDEKLFF. The CDR3 nucleotides are TGTGCCAGCAGCTCCTCGGGACTCCTAAGGGATGAAAAACTGTTTTTT. V and J are TRBV7-2 and TRBJ1-4; maybe TRBD1 (5 bases). This CDR3 spans 16 amino acids. V was pared by 4 bases and J by 6 bases, with 18 bases between. The germline V gene has CDR1 SGHTA and CDR2 FQGNSA.

This clonotype was observed a handful of times. The chain combines TRBV7-2 with TRBJ2-7; 11 bases line up with TRBD2. Germline V gene data show CDR1 as SGHTA and CDR2 as FQGNSA. This CDR3 contains 15 residues. The J segment lost 6 bases and the V segment lost 1 base, leaving 5 bases of the junction unmatched. The CDR3 protein is CASSLVSSGRAEQYV. In nucleotides, the CDR3 is TGTGCCAGCAGCTTAGTGAGTAGCGGGAGGGCCGAGCAGTACGTC.

The chain joins TRBV5-1 to TRBJ2-1; 15 nucleotides agree with TRBD2. CDR1 and CDR2 from the germline V gene are SGHRS and YFSETQ. The CDR3 covers 17 residues. V shed 4 bases, J shed 8 bases, and the junction held 10 bases outside the gene matches. CDR3 in amino acids: CASSLRTSGRAIDEQFF. Here the CDR3 DNA reads TGCGCCAGCAGCCTCCGGACTAGCGGGAGGGCCATAGATGAGCAGTTCTTC. Complete variable domain (other parts from reference TRBV5-1 and TRBJ2-1): KAGVTQTPRYLIKTRGQQVTLSCSPISGHRSVSWYQQTPGQGLQFLFEYFSETQRNKGNFPGRFSGRQFSNSRSEMNVSTLELGDSALYLCASSLRTSGRAIDEQFFGPGTRLTVL.

The chain joins TRBV27 to TRBJ1-2; D possibly corresponds to TRBD1 (6 bases). Trimming cost V 6 bases and J 4 bases, with 15 bases left between them. CDR1 MNHEY and CDR2 SMNVEV come from the germline V gene (reference sequence). The CDR3 runs 14 residues. CDR3 in DNA: TGTGCCAGCAGACACTCGGGGGCATTCTATGGCTACACCTTC. Translation: CASRHSGAFYGYTF.

This clonotype turned up a few times. This chain joins TRBV7-2 and TRBJ2-1, with D unresolved. Trimming stripped 1 base from V and 7 bases from J, with 8 bases between. CDR3 length: 13 amino acids. Germline CDR1 is SGHTA and CDR2 is FQGNSA. CDR3: CASSLVGQNEQFF. The CDR3 nucleotides are TGTGCCAGCAGCTTAGTCGGGCAGAATGAGCAGTTCTTC.

The chain joins TRBV11-2 to TRBJ2-7; 12 bases are shared with TRBD1. The V gene end was trimmed by 6 bases and the J gene end by 4 bases; junction bases not matched to a gene: 7. The germline CDR1 and CDR2 sequences are SGHAT and FQNNGV. The CDR3 has 15 amino acids. The CDR3 DNA reads TGTGCCAGCAGTCAGGGACAGGGGGCGGGATACGAGCAGTACTTC. Its protein is CASSQGQGAGYEQYF.

This chain uses TRBV7-9 with TRBJ2-1; TRBD2 is a possible D gene (6 bases). Germline assignment: CDR1 SEHNR and CDR2 FQNEAQ (reference sequence). Trimming left V 2 bases short and J 9 bases short, with 11 bases between. This CDR3 region has 13 residues. Here the CDR3 DNA reads TGTGCCAGCAGCTTACTTCGGGGGACTGAGCAGTTCTTC. This translates into CASSLLRGTEQFF.

This chain connects TRBV4-1 to TRBJ1-5, with D unclear. V was trimmed by 0 bases and J by 5 bases, leaving 11 bases between them. Germline loops: CDR1 MGHRA, CDR2 YSYEKL. CDR3 length equals 15 residues. In DNA form, the CDR3 reads TGCGCCAGCAGCCAAGAGGGGTACCAAGATCAGCCCCAGCATTTT. Its translation: CASSQEGYQDQPQHF.

The chain is built from TRBV28 and TRBJ1-1, with a tentative D call TRBD1 (5 bases). This CDR3 has 14 residues. Deletions cut 6 bases from V and 0 bases from J, with 11 bases between. Germline V gives CDR1 MDHEN, CDR2 SYDVKM. The CDR3 DNA is TGTGCCAGCAGACCCACAGGACTGAACACTGAAGCTTTCTTT. This gives the protein CASRPTGLNTEAFF.

This clonotype was counted ten times or more. The V gene is TRBV7-2, the J gene TRBJ2-7; 8 bases map to TRBD2. Germline V CDR1 and CDR2: SGHTA, FQGNSA. J lost 6 bases, V lost 5 bases, and 9 bases had no gene match. The CDR3 covers 14 residues. CDR3 sequence reads: CASSTGTRTLEQYF. The CDR3 DNA reads as TGTGCCAGCAGCACCGGGACTAGGACACTCGAGCAGTACTTC.

The rearrangement joins TRBV7-7 to TRBJ2-1, with D possibly being TRBD2 (6 bases). Germline CDR1 reads SSHAT; CDR2 reads FNYEAQ (reference sequence). The CDR3 is 15 residues long. V was clipped by 5 bases and J by 5 bases, with 16 bases between them. The CDR3 sequence: CASSPTAGSHNEQFF. CDR3 DNA sequence: TGTGCCAGCAGCCCGACGGCGGGAAGCCACAATGAGCAGTTCTTC.

This clonotype was picked up many times. The V gene is TRBV12-3 or TRBV12-4, the J gene TRBJ2-2; D is unclear. Trimming cost V 5 bases and J 3 bases, with 7 bases left between them. The CDR3 is 13 residues long. CDR3 amino acids: CASSPYDTGELFF. For the CDR3, the DNA is TGTGCCAGCAGTCCGTACGACACCGGGGAGCTGTTTTTT.

This clonotype has a count of ten or more. The genes are TRBV19 and TRBJ2-1; D may be TRBD2 (5 bases). Germline CDR1 is LNHDA and CDR2 is SQIVND (reference sequence). V was shortened by 3 bases and J by 14 bases, with 14 bases between the two germline ends. CDR3 length: 12 residues. The CDR3 nucleotides are TGTGCCAGTAGTATCGACGGGGTAGGCGAGTTCTTC. Protein product: CASSIDGVGEFF.

This clonotype has only a few counts. This sequence joins TRBV7-2 and TRBJ2-2, with 10 bases that match TRBD1. Trimming at V came to 5 bases and at J to 2 bases, leaving 8 bases not matched to a gene. Germline V lookup: CDR1 SGHTA, CDR2 FQGNSA. The CDR3 sequence is 17 residues long. This CDR3 reads CASSLDGTGVNTGELFF. The CDR3 nucleotides are TGTGCCAGCAGCCTAGACGGGACAGGGGTTAACACCGGGGAGCTGTTTTTT.

The chain is built from TRBV28 and TRBJ1-5; TRBD1 is a possible D gene (6 bases). This CDR3 is built from 20 residues. V dropped 4 bases and J dropped 2 bases, with 27 bases sitting between them. Germline V gene lookup returns CDR1 MDHEN and CDR2 SYDVKM. CDR3 sequence: CASSSLKTGRRWDGNQPQHF. Written as DNA, the CDR3 is TGTGCCAGCAGTTCGCTAAAGACAGGCCGGCGGTGGGATGGCAATCAGCCCCAGCATTTT.

The chain joins TRBV28 to TRBJ2-3; 9 bases map to TRBD2. The CDR3 length is 15 residues. J was trimmed by 2 bases and V by 6 bases; bases with no gene match: 6. Germline V gives CDR1 MDHEN, CDR2 SYDVKM. CDR3 residues: CASRLAGDLTDTQYF. CDR3 nucleotides: TGTGCCAGCAGGTTAGCGGGGGACCTCACAGATACGCAGTATTTT.

This clonotype was seen a few times. V usage is TRBV11-3 and J usage is TRBJ2-3; D may be TRBD1 or TRBD2 (6 bases each). The CDR3 spans 16 residues. CDR1 and CDR2 (germline): SGHNT, YENEEA. The V end lost 0 bases, the J end lost 5 bases, and 15 bases lay between the germline ends. In nucleotides, the CDR3 is TGTGCCAGCAGCTTAGATATTTTGGGGGGCGGAGATACGCAGTATTTT. Translated, it gives CASSLDILGGGDTQYF.

The chain uses TRBV24-1 and TRBJ2-1; 9 positions match TRBD1. This CDR3 comprises 15 residues. V shed 4 bases and J 6 bases; nucleotides not matched to a gene: 6. Germline assignment: CDR1 KGHDR and CDR2 SFDVKD. CDR3 in amino acids: CATSDPGQGGNEQFF. The CDR3 nucleotides read TGTGCCACCAGTGACCCGGGACAGGGAGGCAATGAGCAGTTCTTC.

This chain links TRBV29-1 with TRBJ1-1, with D perhaps TRBD1 (5 bases). Germline lookup yields CDR1 SQVTM and CDR2 ANQGSEA. This CDR3 is 13 amino acids long. With 7 bases removed from V and 4 bases from J, the gap between germline ends came to 16 bases. The CDR3 protein is CSAHHGGGTEAFF. The CDR3 DNA is TGCAGCGCACATCACGGGGGTGGCACTGAAGCTTTCTTT. Combining the CDR3 with reference TRBV29-1 and TRBJ1-1 gives the whole variable domain SAVISQKPSRDICQRGTSLTIQCQVDSQVTMMFWYRQQPGQSLTLIATANQGSEATYESGFVIDKFPISRPNLTFSTLTVSNMSPEDSSIYLCSAHHGGGTEAFFGQGTRLTVV.

A few counts support this clonotype. The rearrangement uses TRBV5-4 and TRBJ2-1, with D uncertain. V lost 0 bases, J lost 4 bases, and 14 bases lay in between. CDR3 length: 16 residues. The V gene's germline CDR1 is SGHNT and CDR2 YYREEE (reference sequence). The CDR3: CASSLGFSPKYNEQFF. The CDR3 region has the DNA TGTGCCAGCAGCTTGGGGTTCTCTCCGAAATACAATGAGCAGTTCTTC.

This chain uses TRBV24-1 with TRBJ2-3; 9 nucleotides align to TRBD2. Trimming took 5 bases from V and 0 from J; bases not matched to a gene: 5. From germline, CDR1 is KGHDR and CDR2 SFDVKD. The CDR3 loop spans 16 amino acids. CDR3 amino acids: CATSVPSGTSTDTQYF. The CDR3, as DNA: TGTGCCACCAGTGTTCCTAGCGGGACTAGCACAGATACGCAGTATTTT.

This clonotype was seen ten or more times. The chain combines TRBV6-5 with TRBJ2-5; tentatively, D is TRBD2 (6 bases). V was pared by 0 bases and J by 2 bases, with 13 bases between. This CDR3 is 16 amino acids long. Germline V gene sequence: CDR1 MNHEY, CDR2 SVGAGI. For the CDR3, the DNA is TGTGCCAGCAGTTACTCCGGAGGGAGGAGACAAGAGACCCAGTACTTC. Amino acids: CASSYSGGRRQETQYF.

V usage is TRBV6-4 and J usage is TRBJ2-7; TRBD1 matches at 9 bases. V dropped 6 bases and J dropped 4; count of bases not matched to a gene: 13. The CDR3 contains 16 residues. Per the germline V gene, CDR1 is MRHNA and CDR2 is SNTAGT. The DNA of the CDR3 is TGTGCCAGCAGAATACAGGGGGCCGCCCGCTATTACGAGCAGTACTTC. This sequence encodes CASRIQGAARYYEQYF.